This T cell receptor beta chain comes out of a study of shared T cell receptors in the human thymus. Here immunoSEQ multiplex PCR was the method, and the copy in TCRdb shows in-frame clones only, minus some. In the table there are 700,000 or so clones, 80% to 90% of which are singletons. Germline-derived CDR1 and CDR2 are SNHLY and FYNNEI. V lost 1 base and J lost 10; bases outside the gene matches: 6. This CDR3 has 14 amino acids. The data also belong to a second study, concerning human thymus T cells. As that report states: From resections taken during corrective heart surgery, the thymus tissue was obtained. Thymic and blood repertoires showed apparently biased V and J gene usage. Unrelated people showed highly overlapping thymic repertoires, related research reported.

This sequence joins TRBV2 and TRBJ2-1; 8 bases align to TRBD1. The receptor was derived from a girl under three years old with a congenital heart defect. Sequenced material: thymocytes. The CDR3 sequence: CASSEGQGAREQFF. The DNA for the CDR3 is TGTGCCAGCAGTGAAGGGCAGGGGGCGAGGGAGCAGTTCTTC. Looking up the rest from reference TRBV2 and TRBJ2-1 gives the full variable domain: EPEVTQTPSHQVTQMGQEVILRCVPISNHLYFYWYRQILGQKVEFLVSFYNNEISEKSEIFDDQFSVERPDGSNFTLKIRSTKLEDSAMYFCASSEGQGAREQFFGPGTRLTVL.